This T cell receptor (beta chain) appears in the sequencing data of a study of shared clonotypes between healthy human individuals. Study overall: For every donor, three CD4 naive, three CD4 memory, two CD8 naive and one CD8 memory plates were used.

Generated by immunoSEQ multiplex PCR, the TCRdb table keeps only in-frame clones and is missing some. Of 850,000 to 1,200,000 clones detected, approximately 70% appear once; the ten largest clones hold roughly 1.5%. After removal of 7 bases from V and 7 bases from J, the junction contained 8 bases not matched to a gene. The CDR3 spans 13 residues. In germline, CDR1 is GTSNPN, CDR2 SVGIG (reference sequence). The clonotype comes from a young man in good health. Source material: memory CD4+ T cells sorted from blood. Subset reported: CD45RA-negative fraction. The gene calls are TRBV30 and TRBJ2-1, with 9 bases that match TRBD2. DNA for the CDR3: TGTGCCTCCTCGGGACTAGCTGATAATGAGCAGTTCTTC. Translating it yields CASSGLADNEQFF. Filled out from reference TRBV30 and TRBJ2-1, the complete variable domain reads SQTIHQWPATLVQPVGSPLSLECTVEGTSNPNLYWYRQAAGRGLQLLFYSVGIGQISSEVPQNLSASRPQDRQFILSSKKLLLSDSGFYLCASSGLADNEQFFGPGTRLTVL.